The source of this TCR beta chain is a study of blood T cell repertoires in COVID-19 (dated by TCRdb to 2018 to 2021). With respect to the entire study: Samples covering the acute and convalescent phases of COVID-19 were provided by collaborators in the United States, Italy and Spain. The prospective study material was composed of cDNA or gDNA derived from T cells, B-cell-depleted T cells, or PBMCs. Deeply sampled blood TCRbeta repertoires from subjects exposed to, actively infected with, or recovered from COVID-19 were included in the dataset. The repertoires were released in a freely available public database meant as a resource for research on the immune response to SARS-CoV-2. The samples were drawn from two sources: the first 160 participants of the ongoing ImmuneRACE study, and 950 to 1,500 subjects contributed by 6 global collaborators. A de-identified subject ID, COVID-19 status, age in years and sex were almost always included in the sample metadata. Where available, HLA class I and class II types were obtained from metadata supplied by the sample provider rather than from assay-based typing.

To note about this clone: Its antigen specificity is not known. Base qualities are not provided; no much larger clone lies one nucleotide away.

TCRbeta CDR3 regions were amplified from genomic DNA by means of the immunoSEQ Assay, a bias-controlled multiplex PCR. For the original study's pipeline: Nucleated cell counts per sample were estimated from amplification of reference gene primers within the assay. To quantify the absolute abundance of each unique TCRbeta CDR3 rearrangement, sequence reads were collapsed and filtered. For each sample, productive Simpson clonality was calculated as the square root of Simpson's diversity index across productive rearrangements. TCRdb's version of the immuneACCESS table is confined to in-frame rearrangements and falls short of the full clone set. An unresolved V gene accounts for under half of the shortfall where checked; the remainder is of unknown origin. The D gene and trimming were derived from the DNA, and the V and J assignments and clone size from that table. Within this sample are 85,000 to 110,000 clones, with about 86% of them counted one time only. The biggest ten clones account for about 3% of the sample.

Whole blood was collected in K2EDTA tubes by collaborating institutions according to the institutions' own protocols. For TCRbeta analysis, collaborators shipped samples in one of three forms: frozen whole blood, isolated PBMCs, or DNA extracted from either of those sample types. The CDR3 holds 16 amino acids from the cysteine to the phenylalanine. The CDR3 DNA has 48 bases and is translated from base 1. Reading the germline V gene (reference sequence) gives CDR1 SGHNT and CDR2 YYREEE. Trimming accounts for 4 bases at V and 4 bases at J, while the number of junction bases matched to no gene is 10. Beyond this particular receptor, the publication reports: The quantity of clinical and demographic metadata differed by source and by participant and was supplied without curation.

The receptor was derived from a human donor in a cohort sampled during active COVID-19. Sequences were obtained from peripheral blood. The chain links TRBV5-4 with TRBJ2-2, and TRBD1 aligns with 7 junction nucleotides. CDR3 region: CASSPRGQQTTGELFF. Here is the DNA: TGTGCCAGCAGCCCCAGGGGACAGCAGACCACCGGGGAGCTGTTTTTT.